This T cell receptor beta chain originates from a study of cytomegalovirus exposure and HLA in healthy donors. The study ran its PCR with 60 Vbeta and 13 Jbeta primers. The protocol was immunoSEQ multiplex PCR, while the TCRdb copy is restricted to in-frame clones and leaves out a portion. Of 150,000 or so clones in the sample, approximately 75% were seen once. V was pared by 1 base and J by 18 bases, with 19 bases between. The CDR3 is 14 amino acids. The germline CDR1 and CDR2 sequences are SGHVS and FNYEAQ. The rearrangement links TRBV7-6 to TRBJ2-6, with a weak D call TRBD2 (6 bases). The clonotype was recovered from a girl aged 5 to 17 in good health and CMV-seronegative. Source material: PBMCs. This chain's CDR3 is CASSLGGGSSDPTF. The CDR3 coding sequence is TGTGCCAGCAGCTTAGGTGGGGGGTCGTCTGACCCGACTTTC.